Below, one T cell receptor (beta chain) is given with its context. The table came from immunoSEQ multiplex PCR; TCRdb's copy has only in-frame clones and leaves some out. The data show 110,000 or so clones, around 89% seen once. These data originate in a study of blood T cell repertoires in COVID-19. The sample comprised peripheral blood. The sequence derives from a human donor in a cohort sampled during active COVID-19.

This CDR3 reads CATSTTGVGNIQYF. CDR3 DNA sequence: TGTGCCACCAGCACCACAGGGGTAGGAAACATTCAGTACTTC. J is TRBJ2-4 and V is TRBV15; 7 nucleotides agree with TRBD1. Trimming took 4 bases from V and 6 from J; bases not matched to a gene: 6. In germline, CDR1 is LNHNV, CDR2 YYDKDF (reference sequence). This CDR3 region has 14 residues.